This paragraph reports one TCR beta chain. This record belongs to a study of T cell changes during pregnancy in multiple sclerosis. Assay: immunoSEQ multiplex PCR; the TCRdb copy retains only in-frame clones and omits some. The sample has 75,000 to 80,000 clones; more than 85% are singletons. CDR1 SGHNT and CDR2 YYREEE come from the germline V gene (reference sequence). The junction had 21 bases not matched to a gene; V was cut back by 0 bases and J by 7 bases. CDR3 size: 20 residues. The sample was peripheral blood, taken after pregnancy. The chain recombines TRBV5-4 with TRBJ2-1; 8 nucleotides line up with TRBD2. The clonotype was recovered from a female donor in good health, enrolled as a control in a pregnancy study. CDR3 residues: CASSLVNSGDDPQPLNEQFF. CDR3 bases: TGTGCCAGCAGCTTGGTAAATAGCGGGGACGATCCGCAGCCGCTAAATGAGCAGTTCTTC.